This T cell receptor beta chain is drawn from a study of CD8 T cells in ankylosing spondylitis. The CDR3 is 16 amino acids. Germline-derived CDR1 and CDR2 are LGHNA and YNFKEQ. The junction had 5 bases not matched to a gene; V was cut back by 1 base and J by 3 bases. Study-wide findings and caveats: Earlier authors reported some of these motif variants in reactive arthritis synovial fluid and blood. Clones linked to disease were reported to show significant enrichment in matched ankylosing spondylitis synovial fluid.

On this clonotype: The antigen is undetermined.

TCRdb itself ran the 5' RACE reads through MiXCR, one entry per CDR3 protein. The repertoire holds about 36,000 distinct CDR3 sequences, approximately 9.9% seen once, with 20% to 25% in the top ten. The sample comprised synovial fluid, either unsorted or a sorted T cell fraction (not recorded which). This chain connects TRBV4-2 to TRBJ2-5; 10 bases agree with TRBD1. This clonotype was obtained from a male donor with ankylosing spondylitis. The CDR3 is CASSQGAGTGEETQYF. Written as DNA, the CDR3 is TGTGCCAGCAGCCAAGGGGCAGGGACAGGGGAAGAGACCCAGTACTTC.